This T cell receptor beta chain originates from a study of Tregs in tolerant kidney transplant recipients. Thawed PBMCs were FACS-sorted into unstimulated CD4+CD25+CD127- regulatory T cells, CD4+CD25- non-regulatory cells, CD4 and CD8 cells. This table comes from immunoSEQ multiplex PCR, and its TCRdb copy is limited to in-frame clones, with some not included. The sample lists about 240,000 clones; 80% to 85% were seen once. The CDR3 spans 15 residues. With 4 bases removed from V and 4 bases from J, the gap between germline ends came to 17 bases. The germline V gene has CDR1 LNHNV and CDR2 YYDKDF (reference sequence).

The V call is TRBV15, the J call TRBJ2-7; no reliable D call. This TCR was sampled from a human donor in good health. The sample comprised CD4+ T cells from blood. The CDR3 bases are TGTGCCACCAGCACGCCGATAGGTTCCCATTACGAGCAGTACTTC. It translates to CATSTPIGSHYEQYF.